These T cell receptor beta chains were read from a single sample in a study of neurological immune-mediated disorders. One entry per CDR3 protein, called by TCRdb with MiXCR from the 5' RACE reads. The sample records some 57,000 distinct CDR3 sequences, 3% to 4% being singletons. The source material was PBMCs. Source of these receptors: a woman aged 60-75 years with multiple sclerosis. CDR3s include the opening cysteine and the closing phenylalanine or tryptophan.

CASSEVIWLAKNIQYF	TRBV2	TRBJ2-4
CASSPFPRDKVLNTEAFF	TRBV6-1	TRBJ1-1
CASSTGQSSTDTQYF	TRBV5-1	TRBJ2-3
CASSYSTDYNEQFF	TRBV6-5	TRBJ2-1
CASSGWTGPRDEQFF	TRBV6-5	TRBJ2-1
CSVEKGQEETQYF	TRBV29-1	TRBJ2-5
CASSPLGQGRSSYNEQFF	TRBV28	TRBJ2-1
CASSLEAGRTQYF	TRBV5-1	TRBJ2-7
CASSFAQGNTGELFF	TRBV5-1	TRBJ2-2
CASSLARGSDTEAFF	TRBV5-1	TRBJ1-1
CASSSPLAHEQYF	TRBV7-9	TRBJ2-7
CASSPDRVYEQYF	TRBV7-9	TRBJ2-7
CASSSSISYEQYF	TRBV5-1	TRBJ2-7
CSATDRTSQETQYF	TRBV20-1	TRBJ2-5
CASSYLRVLGTGELFF	TRBV7-9	TRBJ2-2
CASTQTRTSGYTF	TRBV3-1	TRBJ1-2
CASSDPGTGNTIYF	TRBV12-3/TRBV12-4	TRBJ1-3
CASSFIGTSVSEQYF	TRBV28	TRBJ2-7
CASSFMWGSTGELFF	TRBV5-5	TRBJ2-2
CASSLGQGIGNTEAFF	TRBV6-2/TRBV6-3	TRBJ1-1
CASTAGRRGYNEQFF	TRBV6-6	TRBJ2-1
CATSKTGMNGYEQYF	TRBV15	TRBJ2-7
CASSQGRFLSTGELFF	TRBV3-1	TRBJ2-2
CSASGDRGSYNEQFF	TRBV20-1	TRBJ2-1
CASSLAAGGSPGTEAFF	TRBV7-9	TRBJ1-1
CASSLPYSSTDTQYF	TRBV7-2	TRBJ2-3
CASRRSGGRNNSPLHF	TRBV25-1	TRBJ1-6
CASSSSAGMTSYNEQFF	TRBV7-3	TRBJ2-1
CASSVGTLDTGELFF	TRBV6-1	TRBJ2-2
CASSQEMWSGANVLTF	TRBV4-1	TRBJ2-6
CSAPQTGARSNQPQHF	TRBV20-1	TRBJ1-5
CASSLGTGLKEQYF	TRBV28	TRBJ2-7
CASSSDFHNEQFF	TRBV5-6	TRBJ2-1
CASSSLGRDPGDEQYF	TRBV28	TRBJ2-7
CASREGARGTEAFF	TRBV5-1	TRBJ1-1
CASSYEGLAGEEQFF	TRBV5-1	TRBJ2-1
CASSTNRGNYGYTF	TRBV7-8	TRBJ1-2
CASSQIDEQYF	TRBV18	TRBJ2-7
CASSLGGQPESNQPQHF	TRBV5-1	TRBJ1-5
CASSQDSPWGAGGPYIYEQYF	TRBV3-1	TRBJ2-7
CSASRLAGGLEQFF	TRBV20-1	TRBJ2-1
CASSREVPNTEAFF	TRBV4-1	TRBJ1-1
CASSQFLVGGQSTTGANVLTF	TRBV3-1	TRBJ2-6
CASTWTGLTSTDTQYF	TRBV12-3/TRBV12-4	TRBJ2-3
CASRVEGPFHEQYF	TRBV5-1	TRBJ2-7
CSARPGTAFVNEQYF	TRBV20-1	TRBJ2-7
CSVESWTGGTEAFF	TRBV29-1	TRBJ1-1
CSARGTSGDYNEQFF	TRBV20-1	TRBJ2-1
CASSDGTVRAKNIQYF	TRBV2	TRBJ2-4
CSVVVSYEQYF	TRBV29-1	TRBJ2-7
CSVEDLSHTNSNGQFF	TRBV29-1	TRBJ2-1
CASSLDPITYEQYF	TRBV7-2	TRBJ2-7
CASSFVTGADTQYF	TRBV28	TRBJ2-3
CASSGTEINTGELFF	TRBV4-2	TRBJ2-2
CASSAIESSTDTQYF	TRBV27	TRBJ2-3
CSASWRATYEQYF	TRBV20-1	TRBJ2-7
CASELTSGPYEQYF	TRBV6-2/TRBV6-3	TRBJ2-7
CAISERPGQEGQYF	TRBV10-3	TRBJ2-7
CASSLESSYEQYF	TRBV18	TRBJ2-7
CASSPNWDYEQYF	TRBV18	TRBJ2-7